The next 22 T cell receptor beta chains were all read from a single sample in a study of T cells in localized non-small cell lung cancer. Data came from immunoSEQ multiplex PCR; TCRdb stores just in-frame clones and leaves some out. The data contain around 2,200 clones, roughly 26% of them singletons. The sample in question was normal lung tissue next to the tumor, obtained before any cancer treatment. The receptors originated from a woman aged 35-70 years with stage I lung adenocarcinoma.

The chain combines TRBV5-1 with TRBJ2-1; TRBD2 agrees at 11 bases. The length of the CDR3 is 15 residues. V lost 4 bases, J lost 5 bases, and 5 bases stayed unmatched. Germline lookup yields CDR1 SGHRS and CDR2 YFSETQ. CDR3: CASSDGTSGHNEQFF. The CDR3 DNA follows: TGCGCCAGCAGCGACGGGACTAGCGGACACAATGAGCAGTTCTTC.

The V call is TRBV12-5, the J call TRBJ1-6; no clear D. The length of the CDR3 is 12 residues. Germline V gene data show CDR1 as LGHNT and CDR2 as FRNRAP. The V gene lost 7 bases and the J gene lost 5 bases, with 6 bases spanning the gap. The CDR3 loop is CASAINNSPLHF. The CDR3 DNA is TGTGCTAGTGCCATAAATAATTCACCCCTCCACTTT.

The chain uses TRBV5-1 and TRBJ1-1; D unresolved. This CDR3 region has 14 residues. Trimming pared 4 bases from V and 1 base from J, leaving 11 bases between. The germline CDR1 and CDR2 sequences are SGHRS and YFSETQ. The CDR3 nucleotides are TGCGCCAGCAGCCATCCTACGGGGAACACTGAAGCTTTCTTT. Translated: CASSHPTGNTEAFF.

The chain carries TRBV6-8 and TRBJ1-2; no definite D call. The CDR3 spans 12 residues. Germline loops: CDR1 MNHGY, CDR2 SAAAGT. Trimming shortened V by 10 bases and J by 2 bases, and 11 bases separated the two germline ends. In DNA, the CDR3 is TGTGCCATCTTATCAGAAAACTATGGCTACACCTTC. The encoded protein is CAILSENYGYTF.

Remarks on this clone: One end of the junction is discordant with germline, which a read error may explain. This chain uses TRBV28 with TRBJ2-3, with 10 bases matching TRBD2. The V gene's germline CDR1 is MDHEN and CDR2 SYDVKM. The CDR3 extends over 12 amino acids. The CDR3 bases are TGTGCCAGCAGTTTACGTTTAGCGGGGGGCATTTTT. Translated: CASSLRLAGGIF.

This chain links TRBV18 with TRBJ2-3; no clear D. This CDR3 spans 12 amino acids. CDR1 and CDR2 (germline): KGHSH, LQKENI. With 4 bases removed from V and 6 bases from J, the gap between germline ends came to 8 bases. Here the CDR3 reads CASSLLGDTQYF. In DNA form, the CDR3 reads TGTGCCAGCTCACTCCTGGGGGATACGCAGTATTTT.

This CDR3 is CASSEIGVGEKLFF. CDR3 bases: TGTGCCAGCAGTGAGATAGGGGTTGGAGAAAAACTGTTTTTT. The V gene is TRBV6-8, the J gene TRBJ1-4; D perhaps matches TRBD1 (5 bases). The V and J ends lost 5 bases and 8 bases respectively, with 15 bases between them. This CDR3 spans 14 amino acids. Looked up from germline, CDR1 is MNHGY and CDR2 is SAAAGT.

This sequence joins TRBV28 and TRBJ2-2, with D perhaps matching TRBD1 or TRBD2 (5 bases each). The germline V gene has CDR1 MDHEN and CDR2 SYDVKM. Trimming took off 5 bases at V and 4 bases at J, with 11 bases between the two ends. CDR3 length: 14 amino acids. CDR3 sequence: CASSRGTTTGELFF. The CDR3 coding sequence is TGTGCCAGCAGTAGAGGGACCACCACCGGGGAGCTGTTTTTT.

This clone was seen only a few times. The gene calls are TRBV30 and TRBJ2-5; 11 positions match TRBD2. The germline gives CDR1 GTSNPN, CDR2 SVGIG (reference sequence). The CDR3 is 17 residues long. Losses at the gene ends were 1 base for V and 2 bases for J; bases not matched to a gene: 9. CDR3 bases: TGTGCCTGGAGTGACCTGAGACTAGCGGGGTGGCAAGAGACCCAGTACTTC. As protein: CAWSDLRLAGWQETQYF.

As DNA, the CDR3 is TGTGCCAGCTCATCATCCGGCGGGAATGAGCAGTTCTTC. This sequence encodes CASSSSGGNEQFF. The chain combines TRBV18 with TRBJ2-1; perhaps TRBD2 as D (5 bases). CDR1 KGHSH and CDR2 LQKENI come from the germline V gene. There are 13 residues in the CDR3. Trimming took off 5 bases at V and 7 bases at J, with 12 bases between the two ends.

The table lists this clone with a few counts. The chain is built from TRBV10-1 and TRBJ2-3; D possibly matches TRBD1 or TRBD2 (5 bases each). From germline, CDR1 is WNHNN and CDR2 SYGVQD (reference sequence). CDR3 length equals 14 residues. Trimming removed 3 bases at V and 4 bases at J, with 11 bases between. CDR3 nucleotide sequence: TGCGCCAGCAGTGATGAGGGGCCACCAGATACGCAGTATTTT. Translating gives CASSDEGPPDTQYF.

The rearrangement uses TRBV9 and TRBJ2-7; D possibly corresponds to TRBD1 (6 bases). The ends were cut back, 4 bases at V and 2 bases at J, with 13 bases in the middle. Germline lookup yields CDR1 SGDLS and CDR2 YYNGEE. The CDR3 covers 14 residues. CDR3 nucleotide sequence: TGTGCCAGCAGCAATAGGGACAAAACCTACGAGCAGTACTTC. Its protein is CASSNRDKTYEQYF.

V usage is TRBV29-1 and J usage is TRBJ1-2; weak D call: TRBD1 (6 bases). The CDR3 totals 14 residues. Trimming took off 0 bases at V and 4 bases at J, with 12 bases between the two ends. Germline values: CDR1 SQVTM, CDR2 ANQGSEA. CDR3 DNA sequence: TGCAGCGTTGAAGAAGATGAGGGGGTCTATGGCTACACCTTC. This translates into CSVEEDEGVYGYTF.

The chain couples TRBV19 to TRBJ1-1, with 8 bases that match TRBD1. There are 20 residues in the CDR3. Trimming cost V 4 bases and J 0 bases; bases outside gene matches: 19. Germline CDR1 is LNHDA and CDR2 is SQIVND (reference sequence). CDR3 in DNA: TGTGCCAGTAGTAGGCGGACAGGGCTCGGCTTAGAGGGAATGAACACTGAAGCTTTCTTT. It yields the protein CASSRRTGLGLEGMNTEAFF.

This clone has just a few counts. The V gene is TRBV11-3, the J gene TRBJ2-1; a possible D gene is TRBD2 (6 bases). This CDR3 has 14 residues. CDR1 SGHNT and CDR2 YENEEA come from the germline V gene. Trimming stripped 5 bases from V and 0 bases from J, with 8 bases between. The CDR3 DNA reads TGTGCCAGCAGCGACGGGAGCTCCTACAATGAGCAGTTCTTC. The encoded protein is CASSDGSSYNEQFF.

There are a few counts of this clone. The chain is built from TRBV6-4 and TRBJ1-1; TRBD1 might be the D (6 bases). The CDR3 contains 11 residues. V was cut by 7 bases and J by 8 bases, with 11 bases left in between. CDR1 MRHNA and CDR2 SNTAGT come from the germline V gene. Here the CDR3 DNA reads TGTGCCAGCACCCACGGGACAGAAGCTTTCTTT. This codes for CASTHGTEAFF.

The rearrangement uses TRBV11-3 and TRBJ1-5, with D perhaps TRBD1 (5 bases). The germline gives CDR1 SGHNT, CDR2 YENEEA. This CDR3 is 14 amino acids long. V was pared by 6 bases and J by 6 bases, with 15 bases between. The CDR3 coding sequence is TGTGCCAGCAGTCTAAGGGGACCACTTCAGCCCCAGCATTTT. Amino acids: CASSLRGPLQPQHF.

This chain uses TRBV1 with TRBJ1-4. TRBV1 is designated a pseudogene. CDR3 length: 15 amino acids. In DNA form, the CDR3 reads TGCGCCAGCAGCCGCGTCGGAGCAACTAATGAAAAACTGTTTTTT. Encoded protein: CASSRVGATNEKLFF.

This clone showed up just a few times. The chain combines TRBV28 with TRBJ1-1, with a tentative D call TRBD1 (6 bases). V shed 3 bases and J shed 5 bases, with 13 bases lying between them. The CDR3 contains 14 residues. The germline V gene encodes CDR1 MDHEN and CDR2 SYDVKM. Here the CDR3 reads CASSLGRGGTEAFF. In DNA form, the CDR3 reads TGTGCCAGCAGTTTGGGCAGGGGTGGAACTGAAGCTTTCTTT.

This clone was recorded only once. The chain carries TRBV30 and TRBJ1-1, with no clear D. V shed 1 base and J shed 3 bases, with 3 bases lying between them. The CDR3 has 11 residues. The V gene's germline CDR1 is GTSNPN and CDR2 SVGIG (reference sequence). CDR3 DNA: TGTGCCTGGAGTGCAGACACTGAAGCTTTCTTT. Translating it yields CAWSADTEAFF.

This chain links TRBV11-3 with TRBJ2-1; D unresolved. Germline CDR1 SGHNT, CDR2 YENEEA. With 2 bases removed from V and 0 bases from J, the gap between germline ends came to 5 bases. CDR3 length: 14 amino acids. CDR3 in DNA: TGTGCCAGCAGCTTAACCAGCTCCTACAATGAGCAGTTCTTC. Protein sequence: CASSLTSSYNEQFF.

This clone was observed a handful of times. J is TRBJ1-3 and V is TRBV9; the D is unclear. Germline V lookup: CDR1 SGDLS, CDR2 YYNGEE. Trimming took off 0 bases at V and 0 bases at J, with 10 bases between the two ends. The length of the CDR3 is 16 residues. For the CDR3, the DNA is TGTGCCAGCAGCGTAGTGGGCAGGAGCTCTGGAAACACCATATATTTT. This sequence encodes CASSVVGRSSGNTIYF.